This T cell receptor beta chain was retrieved from a study of blood T cell repertoires in COVID-19 (dated by TCRdb to the early 2020s). About the study as a whole: Samples covering the acute and convalescent phases of COVID-19 were provided by collaborators in the United States, Italy and Spain. Deeply sampled blood TCRbeta repertoires from subjects exposed to, actively infected with, or recovered from COVID-19 were included in the dataset. Samples came from the ongoing ImmuneRACE study (first 160 participants) plus 1,254 subjects from 6 global collaborators. Where HLA class I and class II types were available, the types were taken from metadata supplied by the sample provider, not from assay-based typing. The prospective study material was composed of cDNA or gDNA derived from T cells, B-cell-depleted T cells, or PBMCs. The sample metadata nearly always contained a de-identified subject ID, COVID-19 status, age in years and sex. The repertoires were made available in a free public database intended to serve as a resource for research on the immune response to SARS-CoV-2. Overall study outcomes, separate from this receptor: The quantity of clinical and demographic metadata differed by source and by participant and was supplied without curation.

For CDR1 and CDR2, the germline V gene lists MNHEY and SVGEGT. Taken from cysteine to phenylalanine, the CDR3 has 15 residues. The read is trimmed to its CDR3 DNA, 45 bases read in frame from base 1. Unmatched junction bases come to 2, with V trimmed by 4 bases and J by 4 bases. The immunoSEQ Assay, a bias-controlled multiplex PCR, was used to amplify TCRbeta CDR3 regions from genomic DNA. From the authors' description of their analysis: The number of nucleated cells in each sample was estimated by amplification of reference gene primers within the assay. Sequence reads were collapsed and filtered to measure the absolute abundance of every unique TCRbeta CDR3 rearrangement. Productive Simpson clonality was computed per sample as the square root of Simpson's diversity index over productive rearrangements. Drawn from immuneACCESS, this table holds only the in-frame rearrangements with V and J called that TCRdb kept. Clones are partly lost; checked studies trace under half to an unresolved V gene and leave the rest unexplained. V, J and clone size derive from that table, while D and trimming were established from the DNA sequence. This sample gives roughly 260,000 clones in total; approximately 87% of them show up just once. The ten top clones hold 2% to 2.5% of the sample.

Collaborating institutions collected whole blood in K2EDTA tubes following their own protocols. For TCRbeta analysis, collaborators shipped samples as frozen whole blood, isolated PBMCs, or DNA extracted from either of those sample types. Comments on this clone: What antigen it recognizes has not been identified. It has no much larger one-base neighbor in the sample; base qualities were not kept.

The TCR sequence derives from a woman aged 45-65 years with acute or convalescent COVID-19. The sample comprised peripheral blood. Recombination linked TRBV6-2 or TRBV6-3 to TRBJ2-3; TRBD2 agrees with 13 junctional bases. The CDR3: CASSSLAGGADTQYF. The DNA sequence reads TGTGCCAGCAGTTCACTAGCGGGAGGGGCAGATACGCAGTATTTT.